Listed below are T cell receptor beta chains from one sample, sequenced in a study of tumor and adjacent non-tumor tissue in lung cancer. Each CDR3 protein is one row after TCRdb ran MiXCR on the multiplex PCR reads. In the table there are 60,000 to 90,000 distinct CDR3 sequences, around four fifths of which are singletons. Source material: lung tumor tissue. The receptors shown here come from a woman aged 50 to 65 with non-small cell lung cancer. CDR3s include the opening cysteine and the closing phenylalanine or tryptophan. The order of the fields is D gene, J gene, V gene, clone size, CDR3 DNA, CDR3 protein. The D gene is left open where the match is weak. Clone size is stated in some rows and not others, as once, few, many or a class when expanded.

D gene: TRBD2
J gene: TRBJ2-7
V gene: TRBV6-5
clone size: -
CDR3 DNA: TGTGCCAACAGTCCGCCGGGAGGAGGGACTACGGAGCAGTACTTC
CDR3 protein: CANSPPGGGTTEQYF

D gene: -
J gene: TRBJ1-5
V gene: TRBV4-1
clone size: -
CDR3 DNA: TGCGCCAGCAGCCAAGAAGCTTTCCCCACGAGCTTGCTTTATAACAATCAGCACCAGCATTTT
CDR3 protein: CASSQEAFPTSLLYNNQHQHF

D gene: -
J gene: TRBJ2-7
V gene: TRBV12-3/TRBV12-4
clone size: once
CDR3 DNA: TGTGCCAGTCACCCGGGCGTGTGCTACGAGCAATACTTC
CDR3 protein: CASHPGVCYEQYF

D gene: -
J gene: TRBJ2-7
V gene: TRBV4-1
clone size: -
CDR3 DNA: TGCGCTTGCAGCCAACCCGGGACGAATTCCTACGAGCAGTACTTC
CDR3 protein: CACSQPGTNSYEQYF

D gene: -
J gene: TRBJ2-7
V gene: TRBV20-1
clone size: -
CDR3 DNA: TGCAGTGCATCGTCGGTGGGGAGGCCCAAAACCGAGCAGTACTTC
CDR3 protein: CSASSVGRPKTEQYF

D gene: TRBD2
J gene: TRBJ2-2
V gene: TRBV4-1
clone size: -
CDR3 DNA: TGCGCCAGTAACCAAGTGGGATCTAGCGGGATATTTGCCCGGGAGCTGTTTTTT
CDR3 protein: CASNQVGSSGIFARELFF

D gene: -
J gene: TRBJ1-2
V gene: TRBV6-1
clone size: -
CDR3 DNA: TGTAGCGGCAGTCCGGGTTATAACTATGGCTACACCTTC
CDR3 protein: CSGSPGYNYGYTF

D gene: -
J gene: TRBJ2-2
V gene: TRBV5-1
clone size: -
CDR3 DNA: TGCTCCAGCAGCTTGGGATTGGACACCGGGGAGCTGTTTTTT
CDR3 protein: CSSSLGLDTGELFF

D gene: TRBD2
J gene: TRBJ2-5
V gene: TRBV12-3/TRBV12-4
clone size: once
CDR3 DNA: TGTGCCAGCCGGGGGGAAGAGGCCCAGTACTTT
CDR3 protein: CASRGEEAQYF

D gene: -
J gene: TRBJ2-3
V gene: TRBV14
clone size: -
CDR3 DNA: TGTACCAGCAGCTCAATAGGGCCAGATACGCAGTATTTT
CDR3 protein: CTSSSIGPDTQYF

D gene: -
J gene: TRBJ2-7
V gene: TRBV10-2
clone size: -
CDR3 DNA: TGCGCCAGCAACCCCGCCCCTTGGGATTCCTACGAGCAGTACTTC
CDR3 protein: CASNPAPWDSYEQYF

D gene: -
J gene: TRBJ1-5
V gene: TRBV28
clone size: many
CDR3 DNA: TGTGCCAGCAGTTTACCCCCGGGGAGCAATCAGCCCCAGCATTTT
CDR3 protein: CASSLPPGSNQPQHF

D gene: -
J gene: TRBJ1-1
V gene: TRBV6-1
clone size: -
CDR3 DNA: TGTGCCAACAGTGTCAGGGGCGACGACACTGAAACTTTCTTT
CDR3 protein: CANSVRGDDTETFF

D gene: TRBD1
J gene: TRBJ1-1
V gene: TRBV6-2/TRBV6-3
clone size: -
CDR3 DNA: TGTGCCACCAGTTACGGGAGACAGGGGGCGGACAGTGAAGCTTTCTTT
CDR3 protein: CATSYGRQGADSEAFF

D gene: -
J gene: TRBJ1-6
V gene: TRBV7-2
clone size: many
CDR3 DNA: TGTGCCAGCAGCTTACTCGAAGCCTATAATTCACCCCTCCACTTT
CDR3 protein: CASSLLEAYNSPLHF

D gene: TRBD2
J gene: TRBJ2-1
V gene: TRBV12-3/TRBV12-4
clone size: -
CDR3 DNA: TGTGCCCGCAGTCGCCGGACTAGCGGCAATGGGCAGTTCTTC
CDR3 protein: CARSRRTSGNGQFF

D gene: -
J gene: TRBJ2-7
V gene: TRBV10-1
clone size: -
CDR3 DNA: TGCGCCAGCAGTGACCCATGGATGGGGTACGAGCAGTACTTC
CDR3 protein: CASSDPWMGYEQYF

D gene: -
J gene: TRBJ2-7
V gene: TRBV10-3
clone size: -
CDR3 DNA: TGTGCCACCGAGGGACATGACAACTACGAGCAATACTTC
CDR3 protein: CATEGHDNYEQYF

D gene: TRBD2
J gene: TRBJ2-7
V gene: TRBV6-1
clone size: -
CDR3 DNA: TGTGCCATCAGTGATTTAGGGCTAGCGGGAGACTACGAGCTGTACTTC
CDR3 protein: CAISDLGLAGDYELYF

D gene: TRBD1
J gene: TRBJ1-4
V gene: TRBV20-1
clone size: many
CDR3 DNA: TGCAGTGCTAGAGGGCAGGGGGCCGCTAATGAAAAACTGTTTTTT
CDR3 protein: CSARGQGAANEKLFF

D gene: TRBD1
J gene: TRBJ2-7
V gene: TRBV7-9
clone size: -
CDR3 DNA: TGTACCAGAAGCTTACCGGGACAGTACGAGCAGTACTTC
CDR3 protein: CTRSLPGQYEQYF

D gene: TRBD2
J gene: TRBJ2-3
V gene: TRBV11-2
clone size: -
CDR3 DNA: TGTGCCAGCATTCCTTTAGTTCGGGCCCGGACTAGCGGGAGGAGCACAGATACTCAGTATTTT
CDR3 protein: CASIPLVRARTSGRSTDTQYF

D gene: TRBD2
J gene: TRBJ2-2
V gene: TRBV6-5
clone size: many
CDR3 DNA: TGTGCCAGCAGATTAGCGGGAGGGCCACACACCGGGGAGCTGTTTTTT
CDR3 protein: CASRLAGGPHTGELFF

D gene: -
J gene: TRBJ2-7
V gene: TRBV5-6
clone size: -
CDR3 DNA: TGTGCCAACAGCTTGGATGCTGCCTACGAGCAGTACTTC
CDR3 protein: CANSLDAAYEQYF

D gene: -
J gene: TRBJ2-2
V gene: TRBV29-1
clone size: -
CDR3 DNA: TGCAGCGTGCATTCCGGGGCGTCTACGGGGGAGTTGTTTTTT
CDR3 protein: CSVHSGASTGELFF

D gene: -
J gene: TRBJ1-1
V gene: TRBV28
clone size: -
CDR3 DNA: TGTGCCAGCATTTTATCAGCTGGGGATGAAACTGAAGCTTTCTTT
CDR3 protein: CASILSAGDETEAFF